This T cell receptor (beta chain) was retrieved from a study of cytotoxic CD8 clonotypes in ibrutinib-treated CLL. Across the whole study: The authors obtained response samples at a median of approximately 11 months of treatment, range 6 to 36. Broader study findings: At progression, clonality fell back toward baseline after rising at ibrutinib response.

CDR1 and CDR2 from the germline V gene are LGHNA and YSLEER. This CDR3 region has 15 residues. V shed 0 bases and J 4 bases; nucleotides not matched to a gene: 4. The repertoire was sequenced with immunoSEQ multiplex PCR; TCRdb's copy has only in-frame clones and lacks some. The data hold about 120,000 clones, with more than 55% observed a single time. To note about this clone: Its antigen is not identified.

The sequenced sample was PBMCs, obtained after 24 months of ibrutinib treatment. The chain joins TRBV4-3 to TRBJ2-7; 9 nucleotides agree with TRBD1. This TCR was recovered from a human donor with chronic lymphocytic leukemia. This chain's CDR3 is CASSQDTGTGYEQYF. DNA of the CDR3: TGCGCCAGCAGCCAAGATACAGGGACAGGGTACGAGCAGTACTTC.